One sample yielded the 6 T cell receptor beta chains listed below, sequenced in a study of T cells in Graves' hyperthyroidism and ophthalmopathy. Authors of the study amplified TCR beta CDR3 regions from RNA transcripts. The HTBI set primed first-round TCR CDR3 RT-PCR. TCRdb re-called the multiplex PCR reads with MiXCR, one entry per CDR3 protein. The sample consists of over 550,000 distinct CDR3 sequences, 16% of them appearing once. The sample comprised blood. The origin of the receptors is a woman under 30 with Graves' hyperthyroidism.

The CDR3 region is CASSLEASYEQYF. CDR3 DNA sequence: TGTGCCAGCAGTTTGGAGGCCTCCTACGAGCAGTACTTC. The J gene is TRBJ2-7, the V gene TRBV28; maybe TRBD2 (5 bases). Trimming cost V 3 bases and J 0 bases, with 6 bases left between them. The germline gives CDR1 MDHEN, CDR2 SYDVKM. The CDR3 covers 13 residues.

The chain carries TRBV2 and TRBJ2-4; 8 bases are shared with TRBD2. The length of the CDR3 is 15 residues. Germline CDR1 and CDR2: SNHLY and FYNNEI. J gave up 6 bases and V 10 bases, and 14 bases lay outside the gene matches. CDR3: CATGAGGRDGNIQYF. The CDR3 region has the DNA TGTGCCACCGGCGCGGGAGGACGGGACGGAAACATTCAGTACTTC.

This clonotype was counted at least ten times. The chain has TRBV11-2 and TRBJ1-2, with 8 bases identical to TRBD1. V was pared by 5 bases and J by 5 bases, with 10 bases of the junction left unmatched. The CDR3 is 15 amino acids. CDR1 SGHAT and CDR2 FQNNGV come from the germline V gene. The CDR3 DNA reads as TGTGCCAGCAGCGCAGTCAGGGGGCGCGGATATGGCTACACCTTC. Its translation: CASSAVRGRGYGYTF.

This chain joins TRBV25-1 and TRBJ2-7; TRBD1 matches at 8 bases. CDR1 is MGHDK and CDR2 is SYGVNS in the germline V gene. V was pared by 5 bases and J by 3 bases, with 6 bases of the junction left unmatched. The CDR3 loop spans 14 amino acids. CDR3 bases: TGTGCCAGCAGTACCCGGACAGGGAACTACGAGCAGTACTTC. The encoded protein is CASSTRTGNYEQYF.

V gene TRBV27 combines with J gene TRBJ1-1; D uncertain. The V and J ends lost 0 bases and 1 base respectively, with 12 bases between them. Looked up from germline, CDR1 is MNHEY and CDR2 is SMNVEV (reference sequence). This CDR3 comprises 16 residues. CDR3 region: CASSLSQPAGNTEAFF. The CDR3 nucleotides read TGTGCCAGCAGTTTATCCCAGCCCGCAGGGAACACTGAAGCTTTCTTT.

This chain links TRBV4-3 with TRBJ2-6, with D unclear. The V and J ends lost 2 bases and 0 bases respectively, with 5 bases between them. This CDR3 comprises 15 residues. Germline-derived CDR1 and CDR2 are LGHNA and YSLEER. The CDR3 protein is CASSQSSSGANVLTF. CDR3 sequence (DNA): TGCGCCAGCAGCCAATCGAGCTCTGGGGCCAACGTCCTGACTTTC.